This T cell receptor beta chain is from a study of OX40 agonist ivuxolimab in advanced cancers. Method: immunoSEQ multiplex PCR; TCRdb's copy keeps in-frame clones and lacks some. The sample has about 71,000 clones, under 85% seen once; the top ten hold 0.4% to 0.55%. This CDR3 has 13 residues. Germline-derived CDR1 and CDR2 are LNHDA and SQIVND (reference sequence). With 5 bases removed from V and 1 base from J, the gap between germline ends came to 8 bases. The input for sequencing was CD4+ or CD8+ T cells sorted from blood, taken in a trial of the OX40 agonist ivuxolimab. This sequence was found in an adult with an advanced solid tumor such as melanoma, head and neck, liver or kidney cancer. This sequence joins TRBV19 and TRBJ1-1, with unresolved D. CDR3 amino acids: CASSWWENTEAFF. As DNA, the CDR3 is TGTGCCAGTAGTTGGTGGGAGAACACTGAAGCTTTCTTT.